This T cell receptor (beta chain) emerged from a study of identical twins. TCRdb recomputed calls from the 5' RACE reads with MiXCR, one row per CDR3 protein. The sample yields about 240,000 distinct CDR3 sequences, 10% seen once. CDR3 size: 15 residues. With V trimmed by 0 bases and J by 8 bases, 7 bases remained unmatched. Germline V CDR1 and CDR2: SNHLY, FYNNEI. Study-wide results and caveats: The degree of excess twin sharing was weaker in beta out-of-frame sequences. The analysis was cross-sectional rather than longitudinal within donors.

This clonotype turned up a few times. The antigen remains unidentified. The chain is built from TRBV2 and TRBJ2-3; 8 positions match TRBD2. The sequencing input was memory T cells sorted from blood. This sequence originates from a man in his fifties in good health. The CDR3 sequence: CASSEALPRGGTQYF. DNA for the CDR3: TGTGCCAGCAGTGAAGCGCTCCCCCGGGGGGGTACGCAGTATTTT.